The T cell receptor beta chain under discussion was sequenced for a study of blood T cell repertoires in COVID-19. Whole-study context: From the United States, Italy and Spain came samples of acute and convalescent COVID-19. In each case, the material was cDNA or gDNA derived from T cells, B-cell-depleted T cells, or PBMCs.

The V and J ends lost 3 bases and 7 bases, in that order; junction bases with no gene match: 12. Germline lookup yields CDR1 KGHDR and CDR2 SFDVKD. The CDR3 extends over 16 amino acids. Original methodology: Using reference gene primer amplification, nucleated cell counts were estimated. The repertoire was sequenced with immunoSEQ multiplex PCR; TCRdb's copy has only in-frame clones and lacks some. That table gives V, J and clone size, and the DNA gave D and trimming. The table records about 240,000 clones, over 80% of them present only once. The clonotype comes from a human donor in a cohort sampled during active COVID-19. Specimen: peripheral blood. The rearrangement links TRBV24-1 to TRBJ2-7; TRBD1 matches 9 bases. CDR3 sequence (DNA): TGTGCCACCAGTGATCAGGCTGGGACAGGGTGGAGGGAGCAGTACTTC. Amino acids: CATSDQAGTGWREQYF.